The next 30 T cell receptor beta chains were all read from a single sample in a study of blood T cell repertoires in COVID-19. The table came from immunoSEQ multiplex PCR; TCRdb's copy has only in-frame clones and leaves some out. The repertoire consists of some 300,000 clones, with approximately 89% occurring once and the leading ten covering approximately 7%. The sequenced sample consisted of peripheral blood. These receptors all come from a woman in her 30s who had recovered from COVID-19.

The chain employs TRBV27 and TRBJ2-7, with D maybe TRBD1 (6 bases). The CDR3 is 14 amino acids. V was cut by 7 bases and J by 0 bases, with 13 bases left in between. Germline V lookup: CDR1 MNHEY, CDR2 SMNVEV (reference sequence). The CDR3 sequence: CASKQNRDSYEQYF. For the CDR3, the DNA is TGTGCCAGCAAACAGAACAGGGACTCCTACGAGCAGTACTTC.

This clone came up once. The genes are TRBV5-1 and TRBJ2-7; TRBD1 is a possible D gene (7 bases). The V end was cut by 3 bases, the J end by 2 bases, with 18 bases between. There are 16 residues in the CDR3. Germline CDR1 and CDR2: SGHRS and YFSETQ. The CDR3 loop reads CASSWGDSSQTYEQYF. CDR3 coding DNA: TGCGCCAGCAGCTGGGGGGACAGTTCGCAAACCTACGAGCAGTACTTC.

A note on this clone: One end of the junction fails to match germline, which may point to a read error. The chain has TRBV7-9 and TRBJ2-7; 11 bases agree with TRBD2. The CDR3 has 14 amino acids. Per the germline V gene, CDR1 is SEHNR and CDR2 is FQNEAQ (reference sequence). The CDR3 protein is CASSVAGGPLEQYF. The CDR3 DNA sequence: TGTGCCAGCAGCGTAGCGGGGGGGCCGCTCGAGCAGTACTTC.

V is TRBV13 and J is TRBJ2-2; the match to TRBD1 covers 9 bases. The V gene end was trimmed by 4 bases and the J gene end by 1 base; junction bases not matched to a gene: 1. The germline gives CDR1 PRHDT, CDR2 FYEKMQ (reference sequence). The CDR3 sequence is 15 residues long. The CDR3 region is CASSSDRGNTGELFF. The CDR3 coding sequence is TGTGCCAGCAGCTCGGACAGGGGGAACACCGGGGAGCTGTTTTTT.

This clone was detected once. The V gene is TRBV27, the J gene TRBJ2-7; D is unresolved. The CDR3 consists of 10 residues. CDR1 is MNHEY, CDR2 SMNVEV, per germline (reference sequence). The V and J ends lost 8 bases and 5 bases respectively, with 7 bases between them. The CDR3 nucleotides read TGTGCCAGCGGCCCCAACGAGCAGTACTTC. Protein sequence: CASGPNEQYF.

This clone came up once. V gene TRBV4-1 combines with J gene TRBJ1-3; D might be TRBD1 (6 bases). Trimming left V 4 bases short and J 4 bases short, with 17 bases between. Germline V lookup: CDR1 MGHRA, CDR2 YSYEKL. The CDR3 is made up of 16 amino acids. CDR3 sequence: CASSPSGGARGNTIYF. CDR3 bases: TGCGCCAGCAGCCCCAGCGGGGGGGCTAGAGGAAACACCATATATTTT.

This chain joins TRBV7-9 and TRBJ2-5; TRBD1 matches 7 bases. Germline trimming cut 3 bases from V and 3 bases from J; bases unmatched to any gene: 4. CDR3 size: 14 residues. Germline CDR1 and CDR2: SEHNR and FQNEAQ (reference sequence). The CDR3 spells CASSFTGAEETQYF. CDR3 in DNA: TGTGCCAGCAGCTTTACAGGGGCTGAAGAGACCCAGTACTTC. The complete variable domain, with remaining parts taken from reference TRBV7-9 and TRBJ2-5, reads DTGVSQNPRHKITKRGQNVTFRCDPISEHNRLYWYRQTLGQGPEFLTYFQNEAQLEKSRLLSDRFSAERPKGSFSTLEIQRTEQGDSAMYLCASSFTGAEETQYFGPGTRLLVL.

CDR3 sequence reads: CASSLTYQETQYF. CDR3 sequence (DNA): TGTGCCAGCAGTTTAACTTACCAAGAGACCCAGTACTTC. This chain connects TRBV28 to TRBJ2-5, with D uncertain. Germline-derived CDR1 and CDR2 are MDHEN and SYDVKM. The CDR3 length is 13 residues. Trimming shortened V by 2 bases and J by 0 bases, and 4 bases separated the two germline ends.

The chain has TRBV28 and TRBJ1-4; 7 bases agree with TRBD1. CDR1 and CDR2 from the germline V gene are MDHEN and SYDVKM. This CDR3 is built from 13 residues. V trimming: 8 bases; J trimming: 8 bases; junction bases outside the gene matches: 8. The CDR3 nucleotides are TGTGCCAGCGAATACAGGGGTGACGAAAAACTGTTTTTT. This gives the protein CASEYRGDEKLFF.

V is TRBV28 and J is TRBJ2-7; unclear D gene. The CDR3 loop spans 12 amino acids. CDR1 is MDHEN and CDR2 is SYDVKM in the germline V gene. V was clipped by 5 bases and J by 2 bases, with 7 bases between them. DNA of the CDR3: TGTGCCAGCAGTCCCTCCCCCTACGAGCAGTACTTC. Translating gives CASSPSPYEQYF.

The chain has TRBV28 and TRBJ1-5; 9 bases map to TRBD1. V shed 11 bases, J shed 4 bases, and the junction held 9 bases outside the gene matches. The CDR3 extends over 14 amino acids. CDR1 is MDHEN, CDR2 SYDVKM, per germline. CDR3 DNA sequence: TGTGCCGGCCAAACAGGGGGCGAAAATCAGCCCCAGCATTTT. Amino acid sequence: CAGQTGGENQPQHF.

The CDR3 DNA sequence: TGTGCCAGCAGCTTGGCGAGCGCAGGGGGCACTGAAGCTTTCTTT. Translated, it gives CASSLASAGGTEAFF. The gene calls are TRBV5-6 and TRBJ1-1, with 7 bases fitting TRBD1. This CDR3 comprises 15 residues. Germline loops: CDR1 SGHDT, CDR2 YYEEEE. The V gene end was trimmed by 0 bases and the J gene end by 4 bases; junction bases not matched to a gene: 6.

The chain joins TRBV2 to TRBJ1-5, with D possibly being TRBD1 (5 bases). This CDR3 region has 15 residues. The V and J ends lost 4 bases and 3 bases respectively, with 13 bases between them. Germline V lookup: CDR1 SNHLY, CDR2 FYNNEI. Written as DNA, the CDR3 is TGTGCCAGCAGTGTGGCCGGGGGAATCAATCAGCCCCAGCATTTT. Translation gives CASSVAGGINQPQHF.

This chain joins TRBV30 and TRBJ2-6; 8 positions match TRBD2. This CDR3 contains 17 residues. J gave up 4 bases and V 2 bases, and 10 bases lay outside the gene matches. Germline CDR1 and CDR2: GTSNPN and SVGIG (reference sequence). In DNA form, the CDR3 reads TGTGCCTGGAGTCCCGCAATCAGCGGGGGCGGGGCCAACGTCCTGACTTTC. This gives the protein CAWSPAISGGGANVLTF.

The rearrangement joins TRBV5-1 to TRBJ1-6; 9 nucleotides line up with TRBD1. The CDR3 loop spans 19 amino acids. From germline, CDR1 is SGHRS and CDR2 YFSETQ. V dropped 4 bases and J dropped 5; count of bases not matched to a gene: 16. CDR3 sequence (DNA): TGCGCCAGCAGCCGCAGGGCCTTAACAGGGGGCTCGAATAATTCACCCCTCCACTTT. The encoded protein is CASSRRALTGGSNNSPLHF.

The genes are TRBV19 and TRBJ2-7, with 7 bases fitting TRBD2. After removal of 5 bases from V and 5 bases from J, the junction contained 9 bases not matched to a gene. The CDR3 has 14 amino acids. Germline V gives CDR1 LNHDA, CDR2 SQIVND (reference sequence). CDR3 region: CASSGLEGDDEQYF. The DNA of the CDR3 is TGTGCCAGTAGTGGACTAGAAGGGGATGACGAGCAGTACTTC.

V gene TRBV15 combines with J gene TRBJ2-5, with unresolved D. Trimming removed 1 base from V and 4 bases from J, with 7 bases in between. The CDR3 is 13 amino acids. CDR1 is LNHNV, CDR2 YYDKDF, per germline (reference sequence). The CDR3 bases are TGTGCCACCAGCAGAGCCAGGCCAGAGACCCAGTACTTC. Translating it yields CATSRARPETQYF.

The chain has TRBV5-4 and TRBJ1-1; D unclear. V lost 3 bases, J lost 2 bases, and 17 bases lay in between. Germline V lookup: CDR1 SGHNT, CDR2 YYREEE (reference sequence). CDR3 length: 16 residues. CDR3 sequence reads: CASSSPTTSGNTEAFF. The CDR3 nucleotides read TGTGCCAGCAGCTCTCCTACGACATCGGGAAACACTGAAGCTTTCTTT.

The genes are TRBV12-3 or TRBV12-4 and TRBJ1-6, with D maybe TRBD1 (5 bases). V shed 7 bases and J shed 16 bases, with 20 bases lying between them. There are 13 residues in the CDR3. The CDR3 nucleotides read TGTGCCAGCATGTTAGGGGCGTCGATGGGACTCCACTTT. Translation: CASMLGASMGLHF.

The V and J genes are TRBV2 and TRBJ2-1; 9 bases map to TRBD2. The CDR3 sequence is 15 residues long. Unmatched junction bases numbered 10, after V lost 7 bases and J lost 6 bases. Germline-derived CDR1 and CDR2 are SNHLY and FYNNEI. CDR3 amino acids: CASKTPGLARNEQFF. The DNA for the CDR3 is TGTGCCAGCAAAACACCGGGACTAGCCCGCAATGAGCAGTTCTTC.

The chain combines TRBV5-5 with TRBJ2-1, with TRBD2 matching over 10 bases. CDR3 size: 14 residues. After removal of 6 bases from V and 3 bases from J, the junction contained 3 bases not matched to a gene. Germline CDR1 SGHKS, CDR2 YYEKEE (reference sequence). The CDR3 DNA is TGTGCCAGCACCTTAGCGGGGGGCTACAATGAGCAGTTCTTC. Translation gives CASTLAGGYNEQFF.

The chain links TRBV10-3 to TRBJ1-1; D is possibly TRBD1 (6 bases). CDR1 and CDR2 (germline): ENHRY, SYGVKD. Trimming took off 3 bases at V and 0 bases at J, with 11 bases between the two ends. The length of the CDR3 is 15 residues. The CDR3 DNA reads as TGTGCCATCAGTGAACAAGGGGGGGTGAACACTGAAGCTTTCTTT. This encodes CAISEQGGVNTEAFF.

Ten or more counts support this clone. This chain links TRBV5-8 with TRBJ1-4; TRBD1 matches 8 bases. This CDR3 has 13 residues. The V segment lost 7 bases and the J segment 7 bases; nucleotides outside the gene matches: 6. Per germline, CDR1 SGHTS and CDR2 YDEGEE. The CDR3 nucleotides read TGTGCCAGCGGAGGACAGGGTCGTGAAAAACTGTTTTTT. This translates into CASGGQGREKLFF.

The chain links TRBV5-5 to TRBJ1-5; D perhaps matches TRBD1 (5 bases). This CDR3 has 14 amino acids. The V and J ends lost 0 bases and 3 bases respectively, with 7 bases between them. CDR1 and CDR2 from the germline V gene are SGHKS and YYEKEE (reference sequence). In DNA, the CDR3 is TGTGCCAGCAGCTTGGCAGGGAACAATCAGCCCCAGCATTTT. Translation gives CASSLAGNNQPQHF.

In its sample, this clone was seen once. The chain employs TRBV11-2 and TRBJ2-1; D gene ambiguous. CDR3 length: 9 amino acids. Germline assignment: CDR1 SGHAT and CDR2 FQNNGV. Trimming took off 5 bases at V and 14 bases at J, with 7 bases between the two ends. CDR3 protein: CASSLGEFF. The CDR3 DNA reads as TGTGCCAGCAGCCTAGGCGAGTTCTTC. Together with reference TRBV11-2 and TRBJ2-1, the CDR3 gives the full variable domain: EAGVAQSPRYKIIEKRQSVAFWCNPISGHATLYWYQQILGQGPKLLIQFQNNGVVDDSQLPKDRFSAERLKGVDSTLKIQPAKLEDSAVYLCASSLGEFFGPGTRLTVL.

The rearrangement links TRBV2 to TRBJ1-2, with D perhaps TRBD1 (5 bases). Germline assignment: CDR1 SNHLY and CDR2 FYNNEI. The CDR3 consists of 14 residues. V was shortened by 3 bases and J by 4 bases, with 12 bases between the two germline ends. In DNA form, the CDR3 reads TGTGCCAGCAGTGACAGGGTAGCGGGCTATGGCTACACCTTC. The encoded protein is CASSDRVAGYGYTF.

The rearrangement uses TRBV28 and TRBJ2-7; the D gene is possibly TRBD1 (6 bases). Germline V CDR1 and CDR2: MDHEN, SYDVKM. This CDR3 contains 16 residues. Between the trimmed V and J ends, which lost 4 bases and 5 bases, there was a span of 21 bases. As DNA, the CDR3 is TGTGCCAGCAGTTCTCTTAGACAGGTTCTCGGGCACGAGCAGTACTTC. Protein: CASSSLRQVLGHEQYF.

The rearrangement joins TRBV19 to TRBJ2-3; D possibly corresponds to TRBD1 (5 bases). This CDR3 contains 14 residues. V gave up 8 bases and J gave up 2 bases, with 14 bases separating them. The germline V gene encodes CDR1 LNHDA and CDR2 SQIVND (reference sequence). CDR3 DNA sequence: TGTGCCAGTCAAGACAGACATTCCACAGATACGCAGTATTTT. Translated: CASQDRHSTDTQYF.

V usage is TRBV19 and J usage is TRBJ1-5; the D gene is possibly TRBD1 (6 bases). Germline V gives CDR1 LNHDA, CDR2 SQIVND (reference sequence). This CDR3 region has 16 residues. Trimming took 4 bases from V and 1 from J, leaving 14 bases between them. The CDR3 coding sequence is TGTGCCAGTAGTAGAGAGGGCAGGGGAAGCAATCAGCCCCAGCATTTT. The encoded protein is CASSREGRGSNQPQHF. Together with reference TRBV19 and TRBJ1-5, the CDR3 gives the full variable domain: DGGITQSPKYLFRKEGQNVTLSCEQNLNHDAMYWYRQDPGQGLRLIYYSQIVNDFQKGDIAEGYSVSREKKESFPLTVTSAQKNPTAFYLCASSREGRGSNQPQHFGDGTRLSIL.

The rearrangement joins TRBV3-1 (or the pseudogene TRBV3-2) to TRBJ2-2; D call uncertain. Germline CDR1 and CDR2: LGHDT and YNNKEL (reference sequence). The CDR3 extends over 13 amino acids. V was trimmed by 5 bases and J by 5 bases, leaving 9 bases between them. The CDR3 reads CASSSPGTGELFF. The CDR3, as DNA: TGTGCCAGCAGCTCACCGGGTACCGGGGAGCTGTTTTTT.